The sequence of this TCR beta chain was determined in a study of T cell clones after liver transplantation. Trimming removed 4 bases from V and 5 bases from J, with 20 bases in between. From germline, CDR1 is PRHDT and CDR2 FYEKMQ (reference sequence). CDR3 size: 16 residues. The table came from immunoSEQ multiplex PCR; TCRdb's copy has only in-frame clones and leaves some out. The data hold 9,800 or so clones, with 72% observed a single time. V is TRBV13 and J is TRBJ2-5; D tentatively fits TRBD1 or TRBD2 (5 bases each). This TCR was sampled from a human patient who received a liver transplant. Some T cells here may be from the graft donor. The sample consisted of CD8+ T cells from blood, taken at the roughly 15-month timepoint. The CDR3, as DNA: TGTGCCAGCAGCTCCTCCCCGGGGCAGGGTGAGGAGACCCAGTACTTC. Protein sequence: CASSSSPGQGEETQYF.